This T cell receptor (beta chain) was sequenced in a study of cytomegalovirus exposure and HLA in healthy donors. Whole-study findings and limits: Roughly even sequencing depth across donors was the assumption behind the presence/absence analyses. Among TCR beta chains, those listed as cytomegalovirus-associated numbered about 150. In a later analysis, TCR beta V- and J-gene trimming showed a link to a missense DCLRE1C variant.

PCR employed 60 Vbeta and 13 Jbeta primers. Sequenced by immunoSEQ multiplex PCR; TCRdb stores in-frame clones only, minus some. Of 150,000 to 200,000 clones detected, 79% appear once; the ten largest clones hold about 4.4%. To note about this clone: Its antigen remains unknown.

In germline, CDR1 is MNHNS, CDR2 SASEGT. This CDR3 comprises 15 residues. The trim removed 8 bases at V and 5 bases at J, leaving 12 bases unmatched. This receptor was identified in a woman between 25 and 40 years old in good health and CMV-seropositive. Source material: PBMCs. This chain joins TRBV6-1 and TRBJ2-5; 9 bases map to TRBD1. The DNA for the CDR3 is TGTGCCAGCTCTCTGACAGGGGGGAACGCGGAGACCCAGTACTTC. Encoded protein: CASSLTGGNAETQYF.